This T cell receptor (beta chain) derives from a study of blood T cell repertoires in COVID-19. The authors' processing: Amplification from reference gene primers served as the basis for estimated nucleated cell counts. The data were produced by immunoSEQ multiplex PCR, yet TCRdb's version contains in-frame clones alone and is incomplete. Clone size and the V and J calls come from that table; the DNA yielded D and trimming. Of about 150,000 clones listed, about 76% were seen once; the top ten hold around 5%. Per the germline V gene, CDR1 is LNHDA and CDR2 is SQIVND (reference sequence). The length of the CDR3 is 13 residues. Trimming took 6 bases from V and 7 from J; bases not matched to a gene: 6.

This clonotype was obtained from a woman in her 70s with COVID-19, enrolled during active disease. J is TRBJ1-5 and V is TRBV19; 7 nucleotides agree with TRBD1. The sample consisted of peripheral blood. CDR3 sequence: CASSTGVEQPQHF. CDR3 in DNA: TGTGCCAGTAGCACAGGGGTGGAGCAGCCCCAGCATTTT.